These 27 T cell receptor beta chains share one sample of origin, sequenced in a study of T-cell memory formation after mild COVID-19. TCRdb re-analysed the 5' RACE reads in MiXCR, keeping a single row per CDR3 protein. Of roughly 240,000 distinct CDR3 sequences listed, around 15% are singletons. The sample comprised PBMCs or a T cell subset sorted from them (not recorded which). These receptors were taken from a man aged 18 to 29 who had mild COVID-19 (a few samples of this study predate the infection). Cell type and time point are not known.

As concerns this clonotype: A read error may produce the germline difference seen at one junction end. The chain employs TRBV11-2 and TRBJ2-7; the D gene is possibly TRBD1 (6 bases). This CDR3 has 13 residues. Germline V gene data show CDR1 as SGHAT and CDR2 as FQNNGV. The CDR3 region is CASSSGQPYEQCF. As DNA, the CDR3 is TGTGCCAGCAGCTCAGGACAGCCCTACGAGCAGTGCTTC. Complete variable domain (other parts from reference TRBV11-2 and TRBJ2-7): EAGVAQSPRYKIIEKRQSVAFWCNPISGHATLYWYQQILGQGPKLLIQFQNNGVVDDSQLPKDRFSAERLKGVDSTLKIQPAKLEDSAVYLCASSSGQPYEQCFGPGTRLTVT.

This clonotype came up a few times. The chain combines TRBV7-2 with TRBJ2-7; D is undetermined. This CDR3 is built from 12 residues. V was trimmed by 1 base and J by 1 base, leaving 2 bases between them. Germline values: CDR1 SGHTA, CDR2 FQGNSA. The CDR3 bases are TGTGCCAGCAGCTTAGTGTCCTACGAGCAGTACGTC. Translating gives CASSLVSYEQYV.

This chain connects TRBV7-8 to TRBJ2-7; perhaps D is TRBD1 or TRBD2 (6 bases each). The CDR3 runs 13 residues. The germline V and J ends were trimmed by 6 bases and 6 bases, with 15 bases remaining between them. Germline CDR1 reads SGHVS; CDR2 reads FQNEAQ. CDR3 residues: CASSPGGGGEQYF. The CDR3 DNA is TGTGCCAGCAGTCCCGGAGGGGGAGGCGAGCAGTACTTC.

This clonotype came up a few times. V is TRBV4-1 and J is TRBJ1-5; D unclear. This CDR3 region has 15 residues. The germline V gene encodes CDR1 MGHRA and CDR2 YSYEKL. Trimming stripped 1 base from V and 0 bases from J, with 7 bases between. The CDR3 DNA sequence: TGCGCCAGCAGCCAAGCGACCAATAGCAATCAGCCCCAGCATTTT. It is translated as CASSQATNSNQPQHF.

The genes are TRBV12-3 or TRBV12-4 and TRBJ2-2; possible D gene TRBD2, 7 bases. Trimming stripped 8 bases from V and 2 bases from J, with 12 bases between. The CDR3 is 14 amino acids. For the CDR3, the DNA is TGTGCCAGCGGACAGCGGGGCAACACCGGGGAGCTGTTTTTT. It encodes CASGQRGNTGELFF.

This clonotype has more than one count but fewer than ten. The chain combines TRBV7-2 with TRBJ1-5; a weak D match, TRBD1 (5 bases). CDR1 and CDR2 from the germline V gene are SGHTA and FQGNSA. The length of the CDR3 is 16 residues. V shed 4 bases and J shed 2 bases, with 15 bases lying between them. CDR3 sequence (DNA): TGTGCCAGCAGCTCCCCTTTGGGGGAGGGCAATCAGCCCCAGCATTTT. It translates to CASSSPLGEGNQPQHF.

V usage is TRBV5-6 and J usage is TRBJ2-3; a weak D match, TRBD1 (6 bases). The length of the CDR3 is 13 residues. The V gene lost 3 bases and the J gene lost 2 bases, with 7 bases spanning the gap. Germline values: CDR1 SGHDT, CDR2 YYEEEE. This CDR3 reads CASSWTVTDTQYF. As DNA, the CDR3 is TGTGCCAGCAGCTGGACAGTCACAGATACGCAGTATTTT.

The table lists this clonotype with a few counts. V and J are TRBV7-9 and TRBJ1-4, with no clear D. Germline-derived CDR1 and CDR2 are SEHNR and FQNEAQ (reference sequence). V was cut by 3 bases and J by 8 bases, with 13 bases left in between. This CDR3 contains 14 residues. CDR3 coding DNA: TGTGCCAGCAGCTTCCACCGAGGGATCGAAAAACTGTTTTTT. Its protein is CASSFHRGIEKLFF.

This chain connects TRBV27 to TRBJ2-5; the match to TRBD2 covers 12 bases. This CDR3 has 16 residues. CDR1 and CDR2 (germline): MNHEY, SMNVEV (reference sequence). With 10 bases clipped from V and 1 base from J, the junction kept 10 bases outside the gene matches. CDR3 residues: CATRTSGDRFQETQYF. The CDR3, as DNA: TGTGCCACCAGGACTAGCGGGGACAGGTTCCAAGAGACCCAGTACTTC.

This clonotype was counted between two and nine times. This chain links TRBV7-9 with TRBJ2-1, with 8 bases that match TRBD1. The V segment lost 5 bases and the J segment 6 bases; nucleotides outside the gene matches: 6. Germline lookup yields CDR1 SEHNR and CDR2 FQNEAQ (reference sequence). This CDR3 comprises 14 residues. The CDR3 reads CASSPADRVNEQFF. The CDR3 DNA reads TGTGCCAGCAGCCCCGCGGACAGGGTCAATGAGCAGTTCTTC.

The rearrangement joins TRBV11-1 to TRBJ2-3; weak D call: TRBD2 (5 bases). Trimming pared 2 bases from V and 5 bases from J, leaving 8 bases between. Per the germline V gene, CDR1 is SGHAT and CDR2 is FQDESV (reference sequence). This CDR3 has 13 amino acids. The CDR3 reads CASSLSEGDTQYF. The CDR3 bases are TGTGCCAGCAGCTTAAGTGAGGGAGATACGCAGTATTTT.

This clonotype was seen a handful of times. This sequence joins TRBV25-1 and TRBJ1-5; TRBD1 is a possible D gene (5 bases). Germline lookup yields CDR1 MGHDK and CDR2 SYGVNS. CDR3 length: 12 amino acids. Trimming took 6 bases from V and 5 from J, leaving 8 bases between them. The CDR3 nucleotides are TGTGCCAGCAGCAGGGTTGATCAGCCCCAGCATTTT. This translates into CASSRVDQPQHF.

The CDR3 reads CASRASRVTGTGGREQFF. In DNA, the CDR3 is TGCGCCAGCAGAGCCTCGAGGGTAACCGGGACAGGGGGACGTGAGCAGTTCTTC. The chain carries TRBV4-1 and TRBJ2-1, with 11 positions matching TRBD1. Trimming cost V 6 bases and J 9 bases; bases outside gene matches: 19. The germline CDR1 and CDR2 sequences are MGHRA and YSYEKL. The CDR3 covers 18 residues.

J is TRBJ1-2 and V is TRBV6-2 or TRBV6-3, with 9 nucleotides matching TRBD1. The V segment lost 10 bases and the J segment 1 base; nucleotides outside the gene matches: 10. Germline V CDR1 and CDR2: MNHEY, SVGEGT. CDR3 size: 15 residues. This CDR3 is CATSDRGEYNYGYTF. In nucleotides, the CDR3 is TGTGCCACTTCGGACAGGGGCGAATATAACTATGGCTACACCTTC.

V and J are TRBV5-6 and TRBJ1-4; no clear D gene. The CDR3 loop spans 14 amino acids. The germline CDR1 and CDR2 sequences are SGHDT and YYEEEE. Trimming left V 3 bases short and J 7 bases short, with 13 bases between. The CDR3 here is CASSSREALEKLFF. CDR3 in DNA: TGTGCCAGCAGCTCCCGGGAGGCCCTTGAAAAACTGTTTTTT. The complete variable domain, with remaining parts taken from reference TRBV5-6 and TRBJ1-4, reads DAGVTQSPTHLIKTRGQQVTLRCSPKSGHDTVSWYQQALGQGPQFIFQYYEEEERQRGNFPDRFSGHQFPNYSSELNVNALLLGDSALYLCASSSREALEKLFFGSGTQLSVL.

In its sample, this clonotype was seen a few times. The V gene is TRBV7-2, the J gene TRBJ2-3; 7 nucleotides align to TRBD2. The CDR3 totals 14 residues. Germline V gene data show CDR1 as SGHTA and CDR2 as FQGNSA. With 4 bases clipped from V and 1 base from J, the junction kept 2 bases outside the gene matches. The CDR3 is CASSSREGTDTQYF. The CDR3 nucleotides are TGTGCCAGCAGCTCCCGGGAGGGCACAGATACGCAGTATTTT.

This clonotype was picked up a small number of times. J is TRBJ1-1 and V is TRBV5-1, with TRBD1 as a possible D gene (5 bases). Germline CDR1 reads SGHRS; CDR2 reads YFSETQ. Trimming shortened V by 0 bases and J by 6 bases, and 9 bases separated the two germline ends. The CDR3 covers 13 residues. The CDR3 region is CASSLEAGPEAFF. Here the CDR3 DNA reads TGCGCCAGCAGCTTGGAGGCAGGGCCTGAAGCTTTCTTT.

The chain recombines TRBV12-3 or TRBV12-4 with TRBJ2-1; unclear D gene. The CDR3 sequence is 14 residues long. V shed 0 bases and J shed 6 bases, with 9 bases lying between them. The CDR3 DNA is TGTGCCAGCAGTTTAGCGCTGGGTATCAATGAGCAGTTCTTC. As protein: CASSLALGINEQFF.

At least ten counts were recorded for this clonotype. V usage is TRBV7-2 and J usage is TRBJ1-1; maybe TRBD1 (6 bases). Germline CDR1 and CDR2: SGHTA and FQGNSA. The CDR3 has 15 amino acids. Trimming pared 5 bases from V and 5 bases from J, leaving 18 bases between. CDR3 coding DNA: TGTGCCAGCAGCCCAGGGGCGCTTACGGGAACTGAAGCTTTCTTT. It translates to CASSPGALTGTEAFF. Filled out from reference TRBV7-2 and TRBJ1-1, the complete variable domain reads GAGVSQSPSNKVTEKGKDVELRCDPISGHTALYWYRQSLGQGLEFLIYFQGNSAPDKSGLPSDRFSAERTGGSVSTLTIQRTQQEDSAVYLCASSPGALTGTEAFFGQGTRLTVV.

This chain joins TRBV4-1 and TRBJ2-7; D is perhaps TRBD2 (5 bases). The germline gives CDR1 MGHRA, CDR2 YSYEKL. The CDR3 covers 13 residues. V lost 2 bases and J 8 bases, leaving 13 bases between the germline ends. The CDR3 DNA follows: TGCGCCAGCAGCCAACTGCCGAGGGAACAGCAGTACTTC. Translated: CASSQLPREQQYF.

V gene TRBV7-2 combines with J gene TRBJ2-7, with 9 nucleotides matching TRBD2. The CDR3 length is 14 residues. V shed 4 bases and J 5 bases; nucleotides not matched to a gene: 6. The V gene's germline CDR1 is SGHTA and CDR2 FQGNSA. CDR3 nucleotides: TGTGCCAGCAGCTATAGCGGGGGCGGGAACGAGCAGTACTTC. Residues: CASSYSGGGNEQYF.

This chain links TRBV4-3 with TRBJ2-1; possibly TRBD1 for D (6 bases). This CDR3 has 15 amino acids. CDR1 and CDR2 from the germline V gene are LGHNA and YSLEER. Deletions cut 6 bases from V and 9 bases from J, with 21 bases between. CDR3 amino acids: CASRGWGQGASEQFF. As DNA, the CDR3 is TGCGCCAGCAGGGGTTGGGGACAAGGGGCCTCTGAGCAGTTCTTC.

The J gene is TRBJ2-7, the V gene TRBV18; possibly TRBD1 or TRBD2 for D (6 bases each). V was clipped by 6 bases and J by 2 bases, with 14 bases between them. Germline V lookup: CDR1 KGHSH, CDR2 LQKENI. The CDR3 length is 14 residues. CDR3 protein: CASSASGATYEQYF. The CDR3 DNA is TGTGCCAGCTCGGCGTCGGGGGCGACCTACGAGCAGTACTTC.

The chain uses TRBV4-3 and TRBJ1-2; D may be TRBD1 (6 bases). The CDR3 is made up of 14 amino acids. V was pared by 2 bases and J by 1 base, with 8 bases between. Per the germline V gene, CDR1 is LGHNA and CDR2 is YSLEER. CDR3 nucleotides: TGCGCCAGCAGCCAATCACAGGGTAACTATGGCTACACCTTC. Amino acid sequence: CASSQSQGNYGYTF.

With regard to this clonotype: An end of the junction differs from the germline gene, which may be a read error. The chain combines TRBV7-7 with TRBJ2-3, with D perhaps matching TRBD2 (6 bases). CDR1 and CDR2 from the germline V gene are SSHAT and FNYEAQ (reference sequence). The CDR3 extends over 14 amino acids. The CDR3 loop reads CASSLGPARETQYF. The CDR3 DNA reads TGTGCTAGCAGCTTAGGTCCGGCCCGGGAGACGCAGTATTTT. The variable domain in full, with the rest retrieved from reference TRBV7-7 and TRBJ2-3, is GAGVSQSPRYKVTKRGQDVTLRCDPISSHATLYWYQQALGQGPEFLTYFNYEAQPDKSGLPSDRFSAERPEGSISTLTIQRTEQRDSAMYRCASSLGPARETQYFGPGTRLTVL.

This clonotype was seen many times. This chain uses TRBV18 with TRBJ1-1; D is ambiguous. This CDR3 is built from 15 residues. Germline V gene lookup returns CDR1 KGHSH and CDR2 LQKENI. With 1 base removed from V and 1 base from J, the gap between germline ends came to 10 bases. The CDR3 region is CASSPQRVENTEAFF. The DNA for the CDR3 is TGTGCCAGCTCACCACAGAGGGTTGAGAACACTGAAGCTTTCTTT.

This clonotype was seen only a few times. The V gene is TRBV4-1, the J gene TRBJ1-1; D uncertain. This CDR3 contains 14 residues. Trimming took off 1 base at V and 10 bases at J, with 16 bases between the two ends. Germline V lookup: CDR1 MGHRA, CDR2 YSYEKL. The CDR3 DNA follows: TGCGCCAGCAGCCAAGGTGCAGCCCCGAGTGGAGCTTTCTTT. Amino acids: CASSQGAAPSGAFF.